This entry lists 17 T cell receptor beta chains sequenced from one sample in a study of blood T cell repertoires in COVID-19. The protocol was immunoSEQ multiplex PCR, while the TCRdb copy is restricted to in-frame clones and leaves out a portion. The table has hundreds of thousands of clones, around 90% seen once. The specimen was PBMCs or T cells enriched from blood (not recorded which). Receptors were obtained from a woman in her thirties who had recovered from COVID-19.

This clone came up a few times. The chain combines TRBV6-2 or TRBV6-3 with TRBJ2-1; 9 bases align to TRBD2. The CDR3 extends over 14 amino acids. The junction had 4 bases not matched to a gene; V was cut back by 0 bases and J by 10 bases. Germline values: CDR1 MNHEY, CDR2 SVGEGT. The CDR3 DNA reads TGTGCCAGCAGTTACTCACTAGCGGGTTGGGAGCAGTTCTTC. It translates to CASSYSLAGWEQFF.

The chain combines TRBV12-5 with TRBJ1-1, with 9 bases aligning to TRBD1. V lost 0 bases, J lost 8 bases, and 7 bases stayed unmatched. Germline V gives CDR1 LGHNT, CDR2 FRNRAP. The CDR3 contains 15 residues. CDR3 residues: CASGLVTGGFIEAFF. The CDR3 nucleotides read TGTGCTAGTGGTTTGGTAACAGGGGGCTTTATAGAAGCTTTCTTT.

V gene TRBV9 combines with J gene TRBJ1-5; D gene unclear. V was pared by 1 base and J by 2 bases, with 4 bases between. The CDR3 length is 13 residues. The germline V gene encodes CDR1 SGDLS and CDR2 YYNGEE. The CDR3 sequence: CASSVLGNQPQHF. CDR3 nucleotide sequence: TGTGCCAGCAGCGTACTAGGCAATCAGCCCCAGCATTTT.

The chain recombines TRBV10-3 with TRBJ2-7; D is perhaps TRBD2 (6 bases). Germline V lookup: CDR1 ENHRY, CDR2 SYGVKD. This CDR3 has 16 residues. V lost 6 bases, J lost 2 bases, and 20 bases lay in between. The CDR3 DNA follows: TGTGCCATCAGGAACCCTCGGGTAGCGGATCCCTACGAGCAGTACTTC. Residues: CAIRNPRVADPYEQYF.

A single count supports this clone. In DNA, the CDR3 is TGTGCCAGCAGTTCTATTTCGGGACAGGGGCCGCCGGGTGAAGCTTTCTTT. Encoded protein: CASSSISGQGPPGEAFF. The chain couples TRBV28 to TRBJ1-1; TRBD1 aligns across 10 bases. Germline V gene sequence: CDR1 MDHEN, CDR2 SYDVKM. J gave up 7 bases and V 4 bases, and 15 bases lay outside the gene matches. The CDR3 is made up of 17 amino acids.

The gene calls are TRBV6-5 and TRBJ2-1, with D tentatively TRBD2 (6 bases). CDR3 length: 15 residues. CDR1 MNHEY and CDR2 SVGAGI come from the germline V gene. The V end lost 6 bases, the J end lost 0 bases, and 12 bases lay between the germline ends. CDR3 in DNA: TGTGCCAGCAGCCGCGACGGGAGCTCCTACAATGAGCAGTTCTTC. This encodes CASSRDGSSYNEQFF.

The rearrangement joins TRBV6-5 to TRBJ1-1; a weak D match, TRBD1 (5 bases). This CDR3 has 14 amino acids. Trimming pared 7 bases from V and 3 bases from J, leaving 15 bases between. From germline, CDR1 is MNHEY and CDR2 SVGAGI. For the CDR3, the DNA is TGTGCCAGCACTCGCGCAGGGAAGGACACTGAAGCTTTCTTT. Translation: CASTRAGKDTEAFF.

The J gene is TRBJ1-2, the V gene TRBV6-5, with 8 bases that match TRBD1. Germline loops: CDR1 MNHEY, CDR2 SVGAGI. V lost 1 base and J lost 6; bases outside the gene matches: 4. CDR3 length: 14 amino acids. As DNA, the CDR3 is TGTGCCAGCAGTTACTTGGACAGGGTGGATGGCTACACCTTC. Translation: CASSYLDRVDGYTF.

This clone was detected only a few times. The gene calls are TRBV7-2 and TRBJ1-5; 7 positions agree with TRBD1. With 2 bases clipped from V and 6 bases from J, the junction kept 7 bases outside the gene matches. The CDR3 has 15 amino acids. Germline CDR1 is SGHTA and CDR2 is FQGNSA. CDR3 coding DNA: TGTGCCAGCAGCTTATACTCGACAGGGACTCAGCCCCAGCATTTT. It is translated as CASSLYSTGTQPQHF. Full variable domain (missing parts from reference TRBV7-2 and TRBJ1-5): GAGVSQSPSNKVTEKGKDVELRCDPISGHTALYWYRQSLGQGLEFLIYFQGNSAPDKSGLPSDRFSAERTGGSVSTLTIQRTQQEDSAVYLCASSLYSTGTQPQHFGDGTRLSIL.

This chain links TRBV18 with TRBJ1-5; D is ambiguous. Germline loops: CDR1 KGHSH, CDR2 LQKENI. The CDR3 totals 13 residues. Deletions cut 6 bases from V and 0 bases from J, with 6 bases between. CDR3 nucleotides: TGTGCCAGCTCGCCGGTTAGCAATCAGCCCCAGCATTTT. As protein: CASSPVSNQPQHF.

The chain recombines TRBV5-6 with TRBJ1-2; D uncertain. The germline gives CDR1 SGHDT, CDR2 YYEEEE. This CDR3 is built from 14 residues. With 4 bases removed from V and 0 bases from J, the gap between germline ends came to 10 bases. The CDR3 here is CASSPLLANYGYTF. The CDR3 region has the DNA TGTGCCAGCAGCCCGTTACTTGCTAACTATGGCTACACCTTC. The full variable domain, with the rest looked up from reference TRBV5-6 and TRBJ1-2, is DAGVTQSPTHLIKTRGQQVTLRCSPKSGHDTVSWYQQALGQGPQFIFQYYEEEERQRGNFPDRFSGHQFPNYSSELNVNALLLGDSALYLCASSPLLANYGYTFGSGTRLTVV.

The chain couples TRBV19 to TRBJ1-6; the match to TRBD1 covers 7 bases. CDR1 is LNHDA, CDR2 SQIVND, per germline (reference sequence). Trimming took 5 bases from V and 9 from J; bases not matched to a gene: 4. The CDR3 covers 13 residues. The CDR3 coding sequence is TGTGCCAGTAGTGACAGGGCCCCTTCACCCCTCCACTTT. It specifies CASSDRAPSPLHF.

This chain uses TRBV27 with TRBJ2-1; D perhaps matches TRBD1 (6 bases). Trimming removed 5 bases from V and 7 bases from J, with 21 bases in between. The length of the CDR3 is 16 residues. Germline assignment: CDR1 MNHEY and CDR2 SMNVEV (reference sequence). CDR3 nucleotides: TGTGCCAGCAGTCTAGAACCCTCGGACAGACGGAATGAGCAGTTCTTC. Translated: CASSLEPSDRRNEQFF.

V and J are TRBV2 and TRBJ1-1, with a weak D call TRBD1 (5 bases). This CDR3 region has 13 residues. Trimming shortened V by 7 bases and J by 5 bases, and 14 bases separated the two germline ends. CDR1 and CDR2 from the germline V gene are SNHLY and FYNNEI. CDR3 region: CASKEQARTEAFF. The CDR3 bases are TGTGCCAGCAAGGAACAGGCAAGGACTGAAGCTTTCTTT.

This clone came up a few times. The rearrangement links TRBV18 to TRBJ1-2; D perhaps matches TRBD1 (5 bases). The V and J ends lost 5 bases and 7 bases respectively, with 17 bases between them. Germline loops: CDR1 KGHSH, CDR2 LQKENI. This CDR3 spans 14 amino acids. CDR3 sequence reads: CASSVGLPPSGYTF. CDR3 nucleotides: TGTGCCAGCTCAGTGGGACTCCCCCCGAGTGGCTACACCTTC.

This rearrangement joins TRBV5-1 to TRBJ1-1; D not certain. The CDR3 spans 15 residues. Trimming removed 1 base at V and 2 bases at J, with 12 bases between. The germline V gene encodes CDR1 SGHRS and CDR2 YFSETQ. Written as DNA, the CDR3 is TGCGCCAGCAGCTTGTCCGAGGGTGGAAACACTGAAGCTTTCTTT. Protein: CASSLSEGGNTEAFF.

The CDR3 DNA reads TGTGCCAGCAGTTTTGATCCCCTTAGCGGGAGCTTTCGCTCAGATACGCAGTATTTT. Translating it yields CASSFDPLSGSFRSDTQYF. The rearrangement links TRBV27 to TRBJ2-3; 9 bases are shared with TRBD2. With 3 bases clipped from V and 4 bases from J, the junction kept 17 bases outside the gene matches. Germline values: CDR1 MNHEY, CDR2 SMNVEV (reference sequence). The CDR3 loop spans 19 amino acids.